Below are 5 T cell receptor beta chains sequenced from a single sample in a study of graft-versus-host responses after intestinal transplantation. These receptors have no identified antigens. The table came from immunoSEQ multiplex PCR; TCRdb's copy has only in-frame clones and leaves some out. The data hold more than 75,000 clones, with around 93% observed a single time. Sequencing used unstimulated CD4+ T cells sorted from spleen or lymph node cells, obtained before transplant. The source of these receptors is a human donor who was the organ donor for an intestinal transplant.

The chain recombines TRBV6-6 with TRBJ2-5; D is unclear. This CDR3 has 12 residues. Germline CDR1 reads MNHNY; CDR2 reads SVGAGI (reference sequence). Trimming took off 6 bases at V and 4 bases at J, with 9 bases between the two ends. The CDR3 region has the DNA TGTGCCAGCAGCCCCTGGGCAGAGACCCAGTACTTC. It translates to CASSPWAETQYF.

This sequence joins TRBV30 and TRBJ2-1; D remains ambiguous. The CDR3 is 15 residues long. Germline V gene lookup returns CDR1 GTSNPN and CDR2 SVGIG (reference sequence). V lost 0 bases to trimming and J lost 6 bases, with 15 bases between them. The CDR3 protein is CAWSVLGFELNEQFF. CDR3 DNA: TGTGCCTGGAGTGTACTCGGTTTCGAACTCAATGAGCAGTTCTTC.

For the CDR3, the DNA is TGTGCCAGCTCACCACCCGGACTCATACTCAATGAGCAGTTCTTC. Translating gives CASSPPGLILNEQFF. This sequence joins TRBV18 and TRBJ2-1; D is possibly TRBD2 (5 bases). This CDR3 has 15 residues. Trimming shortened V by 0 bases and J by 6 bases, and 12 bases separated the two germline ends. The germline gives CDR1 KGHSH, CDR2 LQKENI.

The chain joins TRBV28 to TRBJ2-3, with no clear D. CDR3 size: 12 residues. Trimming removed 5 bases from V and 5 bases from J, with 8 bases in between. The germline CDR1 and CDR2 sequences are MDHEN and SYDVKM. The CDR3 loop is CASSRRLDTQYF. The CDR3 DNA is TGTGCCAGCAGTCGGCGACTAGATACGCAGTATTTT.

The rearrangement uses TRBV7-9 and TRBJ2-7, with a tentative D call TRBD2 (5 bases). The germline CDR1 and CDR2 sequences are SEHNR and FQNEAQ (reference sequence). The CDR3 loop spans 15 amino acids. Trimming left V 5 bases short and J 7 bases short, with 21 bases between. In DNA, the CDR3 is TGTGCCAGCAGCCGTCAGACTACGGCGATGGGGGAGCAGTACTTC. Its translation is CASSRQTTAMGEQYF. Full variable domain (rest looked up from reference TRBV7-9 and TRBJ2-7): DTGVSQNPRHKITKRGQNVTFRCDPISEHNRLYWYRQTLGQGPEFLTYFQNEAQLEKSRLLSDRFSAERPKGSFSTLEIQRTEQGDSAMYLCASSRQTTAMGEQYFGPGTRLTVT.